Listed here are 11 T cell receptor beta chains from one sample, sequenced in a study of blood T cell repertoires in COVID-19. This table comes from immunoSEQ multiplex PCR, and its TCRdb copy is limited to in-frame clones, with some not included. The sample records about 210,000 clones, around 85% being singletons. Sample: peripheral blood. The receptors were sampled from a man aged 55 to 70 with COVID-19, enrolled during active disease.

CDR3 residues: CASSQGRVYEQYF. As DNA, the CDR3 is TGTGCCAGCAGCCAAGGGCGGGTCTACGAGCAGTACTTC. V and J are TRBV3-1 (or the pseudogene TRBV3-2) and TRBJ2-7; possibly TRBD2 for D (5 bases). V was clipped by 1 base and J by 3 bases, with 7 bases between them. From germline, CDR1 is LGHDT and CDR2 YNNKEL (reference sequence). The length of the CDR3 is 13 residues.

This clone was detected only once. The gene calls are TRBV10-2 and TRBJ1-5; maybe TRBD1 (6 bases). The CDR3 runs 16 residues. The germline V gene has CDR1 WSHSY and CDR2 SAAADI. Trimming took off 6 bases at V and 4 bases at J, with 19 bases between the two ends. The CDR3 here is CASRIGKGGVNQPQHF. For the CDR3, the DNA is TGCGCCAGCAGGATTGGGAAAGGGGGGGTTAATCAGCCCCAGCATTTT.

This clone has only a few counts. The chain carries TRBV7-3 and TRBJ2-7; D call uncertain. The CDR3 is made up of 13 amino acids. Trimming stripped 2 bases from V and 2 bases from J, with 7 bases between. The germline CDR1 and CDR2 sequences are SGHTA and FQGTGA. The chain's CDR3 is CASSLDRAYEQYF. The CDR3 coding sequence is TGTGCCAGCAGCTTAGATAGAGCCTACGAGCAGTACTTC.

The rearrangement links TRBV30 to TRBJ1-6; tentative D call: TRBD1 (5 bases). CDR3 length: 13 residues. Per the germline V gene, CDR1 is GTSNPN and CDR2 is SVGIG (reference sequence). V was pared by 5 bases and J by 4 bases, with 9 bases between. Here the CDR3 reads CAWGDSYNSPLHF. The CDR3 DNA follows: TGTGCCTGGGGAGACAGTTATAATTCACCCCTCCACTTT.

This sequence joins TRBV6-2 or TRBV6-3 and TRBJ1-5; D perhaps matches TRBD1 (6 bases). Germline V lookup: CDR1 MNHEY, CDR2 SVGEGT. There are 13 residues in the CDR3. Trimming cost V 5 bases and J 5 bases, with 10 bases left between them. In DNA, the CDR3 is TGTGCCAGCAGTCTACAGGGTTATCAGCCCCAGCATTTT. It specifies CASSLQGYQPQHF.

The V call is TRBV2, the J call TRBJ2-3; 8 bases align to TRBD1. Trimming took 6 bases from V and 4 from J; bases not matched to a gene: 6. The CDR3 length is 14 residues. Germline V gene lookup returns CDR1 SNHLY and CDR2 FYNNEI. The CDR3 DNA reads as TGTGCCAGCAGACAGGACAGGGTCGCAGATACGCAGTATTTT. Residues: CASRQDRVADTQYF.

This chain links TRBV14 with TRBJ1-6, with 7 bases that match TRBD1. The CDR3 length is 16 residues. In germline, CDR1 is SGHDN, CDR2 FVKESK. V dropped 10 bases and J dropped 6; count of bases not matched to a gene: 15. The CDR3 DNA is TGTGCCACCTTGGTCCGACCGGGACAGCTTAATTCACCCCTCCACTTT. Amino acid sequence: CATLVRPGQLNSPLHF.

The rearrangement joins TRBV7-2 to TRBJ1-2; 7 bases agree with TRBD1. The length of the CDR3 is 14 residues. Trimming removed 5 bases from V and 4 bases from J; junction bases left unmatched: 7. Germline-derived CDR1 and CDR2 are SGHTA and FQGNSA. CDR3 sequence reads: CASSGRDSSYGYTF. DNA for the CDR3: TGTGCCAGCAGCGGACGGGACAGTAGCTATGGCTACACCTTC.

This sequence joins TRBV12-3 or TRBV12-4 and TRBJ1-2, with TRBD1 matching 7 bases. The ends lost 3 bases at V and 6 bases at J; junction bases unmatched: 4. The CDR3 totals 13 residues. CDR3 nucleotides: TGTGCCAGCAGTTTGCGACAGGGACATGGCTACACCTTC. Its translation is CASSLRQGHGYTF.

The rearrangement links TRBV6-2 or TRBV6-3 to TRBJ2-3, with D possibly TRBD2 on 5 matching bases. Germline V gene data show CDR1 as MNHEY and CDR2 as SVGEGT. There are 15 residues in the CDR3. Trimming took off 0 bases at V and 6 bases at J, with 13 bases between the two ends. CDR3 DNA: TGTGCCAGCAGTTACTCGTCGGGGAACCGGGATACGCAGTATTTT. Translating it yields CASSYSSGNRDTQYF.

This clone was seen only once. This chain links TRBV5-1 with TRBJ2-7; TRBD2 aligns across 8 bases. Germline CDR1 is SGHRS and CDR2 is YFSETQ. CDR3 length equals 18 residues. After removal of 0 bases from V and 5 bases from J, the junction contained 16 bases not matched to a gene. The CDR3 here is CASSLEPLAAGGFNEQYF. Written as DNA, the CDR3 is TGCGCCAGCAGCTTGGAACCCCTAGCGGCGGGAGGTTTCAACGAGCAGTACTTC.